Below are 18 T cell receptor beta chains sequenced from a single sample in a study of human T cells and chemical hapten exposure. TCRdb analysed the RACE reads with MiXCR anew, one entry per CDR3 protein. The table has tens of thousands of distinct CDR3 sequences, 9.6% seen once. Time point given: pre-sensitization, week 0. Specified treatment: therapeutic diphenylcyclopropenone sensitization with weekly scalp DPC. Material: whole blood, obtained in connection with sensitization to the hapten diphenylcyclopropenone (DPC). The receptor set was obtained from a woman in her thirties or forties with alopecia areata. Some clones in this sample may be carry-over from other donors' samples.

This clonotype occurred many times. The V gene is TRBV29-1, the J gene TRBJ1-1; D call uncertain. Germline CDR1 is SQVTM and CDR2 is ANQGSEA. Deletions cut 6 bases from V and 7 bases from J, with 9 bases between. The CDR3 is 10 amino acids. The CDR3 bases are TGCAGCGTCGAGTACGGTGAAGCTTTCTTT. The encoded protein is CSVEYGEAFF. Drawing the rest from reference TRBV29-1 and TRBJ1-1, the complete variable domain is SAVISQKPSRDICQRGTSLTIQCQVDSQVTMMFWYRQQPGQSLTLIATANQGSEATYESGFVIDKFPISRPNLTFSTLTVSNMSPEDSSIYLCSVEYGEAFFGQGTRLTVV.

This chain connects TRBV12-3 or TRBV12-4 to TRBJ1-5; 9 positions match TRBD1. After removal of 1 base from V and 6 bases from J, the junction contained 4 bases not matched to a gene. The CDR3 runs to 15 residues. In nucleotides, the CDR3 is TGTGCCAGCAGTTTAGTCAGGGACAGGGTTCAGCCCCAGCATTTT. This translates into CASSLVRDRVQPQHF.

The chain is built from TRBV6-2 or TRBV6-3 and TRBJ2-7; D is unclear. V was trimmed by 6 bases and J by 2 bases, leaving 8 bases between them. Germline CDR1 and CDR2: MNHEY and SVGEGT. The CDR3 runs 12 residues. The CDR3 DNA reads as TGTGCCAGCAGGGAAGACACCTACGAGCAGTACTTC. Amino acids: CASREDTYEQYF.

This clonotype was observed a few times. This chain connects TRBV11-2 to TRBJ2-1; 8 nucleotides line up with TRBD2. CDR1 is SGHAT, CDR2 FQNNGV, per germline. With 3 bases clipped from V and 6 bases from J, the junction kept 4 bases outside the gene matches. The CDR3 spans 14 residues. The CDR3 protein is CASSFPGTSNEQFF. As DNA, the CDR3 is TGTGCCAGCAGCTTCCCCGGGACTAGCAATGAGCAGTTCTTC.

This clonotype was seen repeatedly, ten times or more. The chain uses TRBV7-2 and TRBJ2-5; D may be TRBD2 (6 bases). The V end was cut by 1 base, the J end by 2 bases, with 11 bases between. The CDR3 runs to 15 residues. CDR1 is SGHTA and CDR2 is FQGNSA in the germline V gene. This CDR3 is CASSLETSGQETQYF. The CDR3 coding sequence is TGTGCCAGCAGCTTAGAGACTAGTGGGCAAGAGACCCAGTACTTC.

The chain employs TRBV10-2 and TRBJ2-3, with D uncertain. V was shortened by 8 bases and J by 2 bases, with 17 bases between the two germline ends. Germline-derived CDR1 and CDR2 are WSHSY and SAAADI. CDR3 length: 15 amino acids. In DNA, the CDR3 is TGCGCCAGCGCCCGTGGCGGCCTCTCCACAGATACGCAGTATTTT. This encodes CASARGGLSTDTQYF.

This clonotype was counted ten times or more. This chain connects TRBV5-1 to TRBJ1-1; D is perhaps TRBD1 (6 bases). CDR1 is SGHRS and CDR2 is YFSETQ in the germline V gene. V was cut by 0 bases and J by 6 bases, with 12 bases left in between. This CDR3 contains 14 residues. CDR3 nucleotides: TGCGCCAGCAGCTTGGGGACAGTAAAGTCTGAAGCTTTCTTT. Encoded protein: CASSLGTVKSEAFF.

The DNA of the CDR3 is TGCAGCGTTGCGGTCACGGGGGCCAACGTCCTGACTTTC. Amino acids: CSVAVTGANVLTF. The chain couples TRBV29-1 to TRBJ2-6; D not certain. CDR3 length equals 13 residues. Trimming removed 4 bases from V and 4 bases from J, with 8 bases in between. From germline, CDR1 is SQVTM and CDR2 ANQGSEA. The full variable domain, its missing parts supplied by reference TRBV29-1 and TRBJ2-6, is SAVISQKPSRDICQRGTSLTIQCQVDSQVTMMFWYRQQPGQSLTLIATANQGSEATYESGFVIDKFPISRPNLTFSTLTVSNMSPEDSSIYLCSVAVTGANVLTFGAGSRLTVL.

This chain connects TRBV29-1 to TRBJ1-4; 10 nucleotides align to TRBD1. V lost 7 bases, J lost 4 bases, and 9 bases stayed unmatched. The CDR3 has 15 amino acids. Germline lookup yields CDR1 SQVTM and CDR2 ANQGSEA. The CDR3 protein is CSGRLGQGFNEKLFF. The CDR3 DNA is TGCAGCGGCCGTCTGGGACAGGGGTTTAATGAAAAACTGTTTTTT.

The table lists this clonotype with many counts. The chain couples TRBV7-9 to TRBJ1-1; 10 nucleotides match TRBD1. Germline V gene data show CDR1 as SEHNR and CDR2 as FQNEAQ (reference sequence). This CDR3 is 17 amino acids long. V gave up 5 bases and J gave up 12 bases; unmatched junction bases: 21. The chain's CDR3 is CASSPQGGDRGLWGTFF. DNA for the CDR3: TGTGCCAGCAGCCCCCAAGGAGGGGACAGGGGTTTGTGGGGGACTTTCTTT.

The table lists this clonotype with many counts. The rearrangement uses TRBV19 and TRBJ1-5; D not resolved. This CDR3 has 13 amino acids. The V and J ends lost 5 bases and 4 bases respectively, with 9 bases between them. Germline V gene lookup returns CDR1 LNHDA and CDR2 SQIVND (reference sequence). Here the CDR3 reads CASSSARNQPQHF. In DNA, the CDR3 is TGTGCCAGTAGTTCCGCGAGGAATCAGCCCCAGCATTTT.

The CDR3: CASSDQGPYAGANVLTF. CDR3 in DNA: TGTGCCAGCAGCGATCAGGGGCCATATGCTGGGGCCAACGTCCTGACTTTC. The chain links TRBV9 to TRBJ2-6; D is perhaps TRBD1 (6 bases). This CDR3 comprises 17 residues. CDR1 and CDR2 from the germline V gene are SGDLS and YYNGEE. V was cut by 3 bases and J by 2 bases, with 15 bases left in between. Combining the CDR3 with reference TRBV9 and TRBJ2-6 gives the whole variable domain DSGVTQTPKHLITATGQRVTLRCSPRSGDLSVYWYQQSLDQGLQFLIQYYNGEERAKGNILERFSAQQFPDLHSELNLSSLELGDSALYFCASSDQGPYAGANVLTFGAGSRLTVL.

This clonotype turned up a few times. The chain recombines TRBV4-1 with TRBJ1-5, with a tentative D call TRBD1 (6 bases). The CDR3 consists of 18 residues. The germline gives CDR1 MGHRA, CDR2 YSYEKL. Trimming cost V 1 base and J 2 bases, with 18 bases left between them. Here the CDR3 DNA reads TGCGCCAGCAGCCAAGTCCCCCTGACAGGAGAGGGCAATCAGCCCCAGCATTTT. Translated, it gives CASSQVPLTGEGNQPQHF.

This clonotype was seen ten or more times. The chain uses TRBV20-1 and TRBJ2-1, with D hard to call. The CDR3 covers 11 residues. The V gene lost 5 bases and the J gene lost 3 bases, with 5 bases spanning the gap. The germline gives CDR1 DFQATT, CDR2 SNEGSKA (reference sequence). The DNA for the CDR3 is TGCAGTGCTGACGACTACAATGAGCAGTTCTTC. Encoded protein: CSADDYNEQFF.

The V call is TRBV7-2, the J call TRBJ2-3, with TRBD1 matching over 9 bases. CDR3 length: 16 amino acids. Germline trimming cut 0 bases from V and 3 bases from J; bases unmatched to any gene: 4. Germline CDR1 SGHTA, CDR2 FQGNSA. The CDR3: CTSSLAGQGSTDTQYF. The CDR3 DNA sequence: TGTACCAGCAGCTTAGCGGGACAGGGTAGTACAGATACGCAGTATTTT. The complete variable domain, with remaining parts taken from reference TRBV7-2 and TRBJ2-3, reads GAGVSQSPSNKVTEKGKDVELRCDPISGHTALYWYRQSLGQGLEFLIYFQGNSAPDKSGLPSDRFSAERTGGSVSTLTIQRTQQEDSAVYLCTSSLAGQGSTDTQYFGPGTRLTVL.

This clonotype was seen more than once but under ten times. The chain carries TRBV10-3 and TRBJ2-1; 8 bases fit TRBD2. CDR3 length: 14 residues. The V segment lost 8 bases and the J segment 5 bases; nucleotides outside the gene matches: 8. Per germline, CDR1 ENHRY and CDR2 SYGVKD. Written as DNA, the CDR3 is TGTGCCATCGCCCGGGAAGCGGGGGACAATGAGCAGTTCTTC. Translation gives CAIAREAGDNEQFF.

This clonotype has ten or more counts. The rearrangement links TRBV30 to TRBJ2-6; no clear D gene. CDR3 length: 16 amino acids. Germline loops: CDR1 GTSNPN, CDR2 SVGIG (reference sequence). V lost 0 bases to trimming and J lost 0 bases, with 9 bases between them. CDR3: CAWSVRRSSGANVLTF. For the CDR3, the DNA is TGTGCCTGGAGTGTACGCCGGAGCTCTGGGGCCAACGTCCTGACTTTC.

The V call is TRBV7-9, the J call TRBJ2-7, with D perhaps matching TRBD1 (6 bases). The CDR3 totals 13 residues. Germline V gives CDR1 SEHNR, CDR2 FQNEAQ (reference sequence). Trimming took off 5 bases at V and 5 bases at J, with 13 bases between the two ends. CDR3 in amino acids: CASSRIQGDEQYF. The CDR3 DNA reads as TGTGCCAGCAGCCGAATACAGGGAGACGAGCAGTACTTC.